This entry features one T cell receptor beta chain sequence. The CDR3 carries no conserved terminal phenylalanine or tryptophan, so it likely arises from a read error. Because the CDR3's place on the DNA is in doubt, the DNA is left out and the CDR3 is given as listed by TCRdb. Repertoires were generated with immunoSEQ multiplex PCR, while TCRdb's copy carries only in-frame clones and drops some. The sample lists some 320,000 clones, roughly 88% occurring once. The CDR3 is 11 residues long, counting both termini. Germline CDR1 reads DFQATT; CDR2 reads SNEGSKA (reference sequence). This record belongs to a study of blood T cell repertoires in COVID-19. About the research overall: Researchers got acute and convalescent COVID-19 samples from the United States, Italy and Spain. The analysed material was cDNA or gDNA that came from T cells, B-cell-depleted T cells, or PBMCs.

The TCR comes from a woman aged 25 to 39 who had recovered from COVID-19. The chain combines TRBV20-1 with TRBJ1-3; TRBD1 is the table's D call, not checked against the DNA. The sequencing input was peripheral blood. CDR3: CSARIPGQDVY.